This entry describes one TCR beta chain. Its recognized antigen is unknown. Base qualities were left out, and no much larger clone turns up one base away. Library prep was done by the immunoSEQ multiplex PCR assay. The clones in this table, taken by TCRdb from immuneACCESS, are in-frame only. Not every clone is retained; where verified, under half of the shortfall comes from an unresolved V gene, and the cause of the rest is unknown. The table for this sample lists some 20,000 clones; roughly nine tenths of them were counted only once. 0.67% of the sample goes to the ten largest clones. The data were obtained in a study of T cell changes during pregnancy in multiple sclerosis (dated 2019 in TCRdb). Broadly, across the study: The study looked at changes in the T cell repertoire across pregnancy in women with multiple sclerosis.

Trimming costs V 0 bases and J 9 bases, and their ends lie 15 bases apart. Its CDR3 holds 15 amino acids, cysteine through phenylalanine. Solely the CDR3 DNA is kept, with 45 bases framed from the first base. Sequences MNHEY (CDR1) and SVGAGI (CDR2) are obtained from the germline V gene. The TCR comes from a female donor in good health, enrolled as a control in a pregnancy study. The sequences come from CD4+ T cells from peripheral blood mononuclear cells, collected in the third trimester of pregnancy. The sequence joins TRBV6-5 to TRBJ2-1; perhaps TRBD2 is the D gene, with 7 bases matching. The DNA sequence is TGTGCCAGCAGTTACTCTTGGGAGGGGGGGAGTGAGCAGTTCTTC. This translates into CASSYSWEGGSEQFF.